Following are 3 T cell receptor beta chains from one sample sequenced in a study of cytomegalovirus exposure and HLA in healthy donors. PCR used 60 Vbeta primers and 13 Jbeta primers. Repertoires were generated with immunoSEQ multiplex PCR, while TCRdb's copy carries only in-frame clones and drops some. The data show about 140,000 clones, 60% to 85% seen once. The sequenced sample was PBMCs. The receptors stem from a man aged 40-50 years in good health and CMV-seronegative.

The gene calls are TRBV2 and TRBJ2-1, with 10 bases aligning to TRBD2. The trim removed 7 bases at V and 5 bases at J, leaving 8 bases unmatched. The CDR3 loop spans 15 amino acids. Germline V gives CDR1 SNHLY, CDR2 FYNNEI. The CDR3 sequence is CASTNSGRADNEQFF. CDR3 nucleotides: TGTGCCAGCACGAACAGCGGGAGGGCCGACAATGAGCAGTTCTTC.

CDR3: CAWTATNEKLFF. The CDR3 region has the DNA TGTGCCTGGACAGCAACTAATGAAAAACTGTTTTTT. V usage is TRBV30 and J usage is TRBJ1-4; unclear D gene. CDR1 and CDR2 (germline): GTSNPN, SVGIG (reference sequence). CDR3 length: 12 amino acids. Trimming left V 4 bases short and J 0 bases short, with 3 bases between.

CDR3: CATQAGGSTDTQYF. The CDR3 nucleotides are TGTGCCACCCAAGCGGGAGGAAGCACAGATACGCAGTATTTT. This chain links TRBV6-1 with TRBJ2-3, with 9 bases fitting TRBD2. The germline CDR1 and CDR2 sequences are MNHNS and SASEGT. The trim removed 10 bases at V and 0 bases at J, leaving 5 bases unmatched. CDR3 length equals 14 residues.